One and the same sample provided the 14 T cell receptor beta chains below, sequenced in a study of vaccination effects on CD4 cells after COVID-19. The antigens for these receptors are not known. Clones were read by immunoSEQ multiplex PCR, and TCRdb kept only the in-frame ones, dropping some. The sample carries approximately 83,000 clones, 60% to 80% recorded once. Within the ViraFEST assay, antigen-specific CD4+ T cells underwent expansion with viral peptide pools prior to sequencing. Having been cultured for roughly 10 days, the cells underwent CD4+ T cell isolation. Either the mRNA-1273 or the BNT162b2 vaccine was given to participants as two doses. The sequenced sample was CD4+ T cells from PBMCs cultured with HCoV-OC43 spike peptides, obtained after COVID-19 vaccination. As for subset: HCoV-OC43 spike overlapping peptide pool stimulation. The receptors stem from a human donor who received a COVID-19 vaccine.

The chain couples TRBV10-1 to TRBJ1-3; D is possibly TRBD1 (5 bases). The CDR3 has 14 residues. V lost 6 bases and J 2 bases, leaving 11 bases between the germline ends. The V gene's germline CDR1 is WNHNN and CDR2 SYGVQD (reference sequence). DNA for the CDR3: TGCGCCAGCAGCGCCGGGGCCACTGGAAACACCATATATTTT. It specifies CASSAGATGNTIYF.

This clone was picked up a small number of times. J is TRBJ2-1 and V is TRBV24-1; 10 bases align to TRBD2. The CDR3 covers 16 residues. V shed 2 bases, J shed 8 bases, and the junction held 8 bases outside the gene matches. Germline CDR1 KGHDR, CDR2 SFDVKD. CDR3 DNA: TGTGCCACCAGTGATTATAGCGGGGGGACCCTGGATGAGCAGTTCTTC. Protein: CATSDYSGGTLDEQFF.

This sequence joins TRBV20-1 and TRBJ2-1; D gene ambiguous. The CDR3 contains 15 residues. Germline-derived CDR1 and CDR2 are DFQATT and SNEGSKA (reference sequence). Trimming took off 3 bases at V and 0 bases at J, with 12 bases between the two ends. CDR3 in amino acids: CSASGPLSSYNEQFF. DNA of the CDR3: TGCAGTGCTAGTGGTCCCCTGAGCTCCTACAATGAGCAGTTCTTC.

V is TRBV2 and J is TRBJ1-1; D unresolved. This CDR3 has 12 amino acids. The V end lost 3 bases, the J end lost 3 bases, and 5 bases lay between the germline ends. Germline assignment: CDR1 SNHLY and CDR2 FYNNEI. CDR3: CASSDTYTEAFF. The CDR3, as DNA: TGTGCCAGCAGTGATACGTACACTGAAGCTTTCTTT.

The chain recombines TRBV28 with TRBJ1-5; no clear D. Looked up from germline, CDR1 is MDHEN and CDR2 is SYDVKM. The CDR3 covers 19 residues. Between the trimmed V and J ends, which lost 5 bases and 1 base, there was a span of 24 bases. In nucleotides, the CDR3 is TGTGCCAGCAGTCTAACCGGGCCTCTGATCCGAGGCAGCAATCAGCCCCAGCATTTT. Residues: CASSLTGPLIRGSNQPQHF.

The chain has TRBV10-3 and TRBJ2-3, with 9 bases fitting TRBD1. CDR3 length: 15 residues. The V and J ends lost 6 bases and 5 bases, in that order; junction bases with no gene match: 9. Per the germline V gene, CDR1 is ENHRY and CDR2 is SYGVKD. The CDR3 DNA reads TGTGCCATCAGAGAAACAGGGGGCGCGGTAGATACGCAGTATTTT. This translates into CAIRETGGAVDTQYF.

The chain has TRBV30 and TRBJ1-4; D not certain. The CDR3 is 12 residues long. V was shortened by 6 bases and J by 1 base, with 6 bases between the two germline ends. Germline V gene sequence: CDR1 GTSNPN, CDR2 SVGIG (reference sequence). The CDR3, as DNA: TGTGCCTGCCATCAAACTAATGAAAAACTGTTTTTT. This codes for CACHQTNEKLFF.

This sequence joins TRBV24-1 and TRBJ2-3; TRBD1 matches at 10 bases. This CDR3 contains 17 residues. The J segment lost 3 bases and the V segment lost 4 bases, leaving 9 bases of the junction unmatched. Germline CDR1 reads KGHDR; CDR2 reads SFDVKD. The CDR3 is CATSDTRTGGRTDTQYF. In nucleotides, the CDR3 is TGTGCCACCAGTGACACGAGGACAGGGGGTCGAACAGATACGCAGTATTTT.

The table lists this clone with a few counts. This chain connects TRBV7-9 to TRBJ2-7; TRBD1 aligns across 9 bases. The trim removed 3 bases at V and 9 bases at J, leaving 3 bases unmatched. Germline loops: CDR1 SEHNR, CDR2 FQNEAQ (reference sequence). The length of the CDR3 is 12 residues. The CDR3 loop reads CASSFTGGMQYV. The CDR3 DNA is TGTGCCAGCAGCTTTACAGGGGGCATGCAGTACGTC.

This clone was observed a handful of times. The chain recombines TRBV7-2 with TRBJ2-7; no reliable D call. The V gene's germline CDR1 is SGHTA and CDR2 FQGNSA. V was cut by 2 bases and J by 5 bases, with 10 bases left in between. This CDR3 is built from 13 residues. The CDR3 spells CASSLPGRHEQYV. In DNA, the CDR3 is TGTGCCAGCAGCTTACCGGGTCGTCACGAGCAGTACGTC.

The rearrangement links TRBV24-1 to TRBJ2-7; no clear D gene. The CDR3 consists of 11 residues. Germline V gene sequence: CDR1 KGHDR, CDR2 SFDVKD. The V gene lost 8 bases and the J gene lost 3 bases, with 7 bases spanning the gap. The CDR3 is CATNSLYEQYV. CDR3 nucleotide sequence: TGTGCCACCAACAGCCTCTACGAGCAGTACGTC.

The chain uses TRBV5-1 and TRBJ1-2; the D gene is possibly TRBD1 (5 bases). The CDR3 length is 13 residues. Trimming pared 7 bases from V and 6 bases from J, leaving 16 bases between. Germline V gene lookup returns CDR1 SGHRS and CDR2 YFSETQ. The CDR3 here is CASSPGRENGYTF. CDR3 DNA sequence: TGCGCCAGCTCACCCGGCAGGGAGAATGGCTACACCTTC.

J is TRBJ1-5 and V is TRBV2, with D hard to call. Trimming took 3 bases from V and 4 from J, leaving 13 bases between them. In germline, CDR1 is SNHLY, CDR2 FYNNEI. This CDR3 spans 15 amino acids. The chain's CDR3 is CASSDVLWQNQPQHF. The CDR3 nucleotides read TGTGCCAGCAGTGATGTTCTTTGGCAGAATCAGCCCCAGCATTTT.

The chain carries TRBV6-5 and TRBJ2-7; TRBD1 is a possible D gene (6 bases). Germline V gives CDR1 MNHEY, CDR2 SVGAGI. Deletions cut 5 bases from V and 4 bases from J, with 12 bases between. The CDR3 has 13 residues. CDR3 in DNA: TGTGCCAGCAGTCTATGGACAGAATACGAGCAGTACGTC. This encodes CASSLWTEYEQYV.